The rows below give T cell receptor beta chains drawn from one sample of a study of blood T cells in healthy people across ages. TCRdb re-called the 5' RACE reads through MiXCR, storing one row per CDR3 protein. The profile shows more than 800,000 distinct CDR3 sequences, 29% of them singletons. Specimen: blood. These receptors all stem from an elderly woman in good health. Each CDR3 is given with its conserved first and last residue. The order of the fields is V gene, J gene, CDR3 length, D gene, clone size, CDR3 protein, CDR3 DNA. A D gene is named only where the DNA matches it firmly. Not every row has a clone size; where given, it reads once, few, many or a size class.

TRBV7-2,TRBJ1-1,14,NA,many,CASSSRTGNTEAFF,TGTGCCAGCAGCTCCCGGACGGGGAACACTGAAGCTTTCTTT
TRBV27,TRBJ2-1,17,TRBD2,many,CASRGTSGGETYNEQFF,TGTGCCAGCAGAGGGACTAGCGGGGGGGAAACGTACAATGAGCAGTTCTTC
TRBV12-3/TRBV12-4,TRBJ2-7,15,TRBD2,few,CASSLDASGNYEQYF,TGTGCCAGCAGTTTAGACGCTAGCGGTAACTACGAGCAGTACTTC
TRBV10-3,TRBJ2-3,14,TRBD2,many,CAISLTSGVDTQYF,TGTGCCATCAGTCTGACTAGCGGGGTAGATACGCAGTATTTT
TRBV5-6,TRBJ2-2,15,NA,few,CASSFSTWVGGELFF,TGTGCCAGCAGCTTTTCCACGTGGGTTGGCGGGGAGCTGTTTTTT
TRBV6-2/TRBV6-3,TRBJ2-7,14,NA,few,CASSYSLGGYEQYF,TGTGCCAGCAGTTACTCGCTAGGAGGCTACGAGCAGTACTTC
TRBV6-2/TRBV6-3,TRBJ2-3,13,NA,few,CASSYYRTDTQYF,TGTGCCAGCAGTTACTACCGCACAGATACGCAGTATTTT
TRBV7-2,TRBJ1-1,13,NA,NA,CASRVQANTETFF,TGTGCCAGCAGGGTCCAGGCGAACACTGAAACTTTCTTT
TRBV10-2,TRBJ1-5,13,NA,NA,CASMGHADQPQHF,TGCGCCAGCATGGGACATGCCGATCAGCCCCAGCATTTT
TRBV12-3/TRBV12-4,TRBJ1-4,14,NA,many,CASSLRGTNEKLFF,TGTGCCAGCAGCCTACGGGGTACTAATGAAAAACTGTTTTTT
TRBV12-3/TRBV12-4,TRBJ2-1,15,TRBD1,many,CASSKGTASYNEQFF,TGTGCCAGCAGTAAAGGGACAGCTTCCTACAATGAGCAGTTCTTC